This record covers a single T cell receptor beta chain. The record originates from a study of blood T cell repertoires in COVID-19. The CDR3 totals 15 residues. With V trimmed by 6 bases and J by 4 bases, 11 bases remained unmatched. Germline assignment: CDR1 SGHRS and CDR2 YFSETQ. Clones were sequenced by immunoSEQ multiplex PCR, and TCRdb holds only the in-frame ones, with some missing. Of 100,000 or so clones listed, approximately 91% are singletons. The TCR was taken from a man aged 50-60 years with acute or convalescent COVID-19. The rearrangement links TRBV5-1 to TRBJ2-7; 9 bases are a match to TRBD1. Material for sequencing was peripheral blood. CDR3 loop: CASKLQGATAYEQYF. The CDR3 DNA is TGCGCCAGCAAATTACAGGGGGCTACAGCGTACGAGCAGTACTTC.